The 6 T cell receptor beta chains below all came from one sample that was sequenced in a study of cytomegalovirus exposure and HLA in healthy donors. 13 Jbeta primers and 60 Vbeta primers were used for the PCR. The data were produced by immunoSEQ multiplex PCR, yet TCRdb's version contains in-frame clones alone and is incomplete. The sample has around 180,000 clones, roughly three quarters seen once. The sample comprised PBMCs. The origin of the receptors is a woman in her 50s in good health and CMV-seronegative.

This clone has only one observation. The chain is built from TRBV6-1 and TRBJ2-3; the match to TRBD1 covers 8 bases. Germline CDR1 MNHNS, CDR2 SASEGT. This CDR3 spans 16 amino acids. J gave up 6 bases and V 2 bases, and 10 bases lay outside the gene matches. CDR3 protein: CASSERQGRYRDTQYF. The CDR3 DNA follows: TGTGCCAGCAGTGAACGACAGGGGAGGTATCGGGATACGCAGTATTTT.

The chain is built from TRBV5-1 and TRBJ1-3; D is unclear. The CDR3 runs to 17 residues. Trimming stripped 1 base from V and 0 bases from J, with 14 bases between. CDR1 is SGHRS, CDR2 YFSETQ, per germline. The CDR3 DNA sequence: TGCGCCAGCAGCTTGAGTATGAGCGCCTACTCTGGAAACACCATATATTTT. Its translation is CASSLSMSAYSGNTIYF. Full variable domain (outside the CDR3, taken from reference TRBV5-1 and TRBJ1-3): KAGVTQTPRYLIKTRGQQVTLSCSPISGHRSVSWYQQTPGQGLQFLFEYFSETQRNKGNFPGRFSGRQFSNSRSEMNVSTLELGDSALYLCASSLSMSAYSGNTIYFGEGSWLTVV.

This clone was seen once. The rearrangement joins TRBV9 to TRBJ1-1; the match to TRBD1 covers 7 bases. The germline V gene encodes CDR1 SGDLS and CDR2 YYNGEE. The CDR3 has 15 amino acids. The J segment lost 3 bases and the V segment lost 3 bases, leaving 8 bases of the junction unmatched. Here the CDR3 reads CASSARQGRDTEAFF. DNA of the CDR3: TGTGCCAGCAGCGCACGACAGGGCCGAGACACTGAAGCTTTCTTT.

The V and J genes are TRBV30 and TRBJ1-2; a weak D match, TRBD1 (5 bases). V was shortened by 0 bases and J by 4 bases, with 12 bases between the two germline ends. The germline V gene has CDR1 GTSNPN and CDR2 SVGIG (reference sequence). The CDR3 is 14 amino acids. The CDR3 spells CAWSVRGGSYGYTF. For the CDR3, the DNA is TGTGCCTGGAGTGTACGGGGCGGGAGCTATGGCTACACCTTC.

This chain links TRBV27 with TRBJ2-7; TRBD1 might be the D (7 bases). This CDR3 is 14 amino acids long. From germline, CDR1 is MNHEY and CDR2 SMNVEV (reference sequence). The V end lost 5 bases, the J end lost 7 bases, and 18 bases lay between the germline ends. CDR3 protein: CASSPLGRGREQYF. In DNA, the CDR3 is TGTGCCAGCAGTCCGTTAGGCAGGGGGAGGGAGCAGTACTTC.

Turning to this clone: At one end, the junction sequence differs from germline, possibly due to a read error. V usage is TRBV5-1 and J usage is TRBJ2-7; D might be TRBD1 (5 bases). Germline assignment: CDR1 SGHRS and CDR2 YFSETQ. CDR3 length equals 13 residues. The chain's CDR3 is CASRPDRHYAQYF. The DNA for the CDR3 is TGCGCCAGCAGACCCGACAGACACTACGCGCAGTACTTC.